The subject of this entry is one T cell receptor beta chain. The target antigen is unknown. Using its own MiXCR run on the 5' RACE reads, TCRdb lists one record per CDR3 protein. The repertoire has approximately 200,000 distinct CDR3 sequences, roughly 13% of them found once; the top ten carry about 15%. The data were obtained in a study of CD8 T cells in ankylosing spondylitis. Study-wide findings and caveats: Clones linked to disease were reported to show significant enrichment in matched ankylosing spondylitis synovial fluid. Some of these motif variants have turned up before, in reports on reactive arthritis synovial fluid and blood. What appeared characteristic of ankylosing spondylitis blood was a TCR beta motif of 7 or 8 highly homologous variants.

In germline, CDR1 is MNHNS, CDR2 SASEGT. The CDR3 contains 16 residues. Trimming took 4 bases from V and 3 from J, leaving 15 bases between them. The TCR was taken from a male donor with ankylosing spondylitis or in good health (not recorded which). V usage is TRBV6-1 and J usage is TRBJ1-4; no reliable D call. Sequenced: blood, either unsorted or a sorted T cell fraction (not recorded which). The CDR3 reads CASSAHRGMANEKLFF. The CDR3 DNA reads TGTGCCAGCAGTGCCCACAGAGGGATGGCTAATGAAAAACTGTTTTTT.